This T cell receptor (beta chain) was found in a study of control samples from healthy donors and cancer patients. The CDR3 is 16 residues long. The trim removed 3 bases at V and 5 bases at J, leaving 14 bases unmatched. The germline gives CDR1 SGHDT, CDR2 YYEEEE. Sequenced by immunoSEQ multiplex PCR; TCRdb stores in-frame clones only, minus some. This repertoire shows some 89,000 clones, over 75% found once; its top ten account for less than 2.5%. V is TRBV5-6 and J is TRBJ2-7; 7 bases map to TRBD1. Sequencing was performed on blood. This clonotype was obtained from a woman aged 40 to 49 in good health. The CDR3 loop is CASSSPFDRVGDEQYF. The DNA for the CDR3 is TGTGCCAGCAGCTCTCCATTCGACAGGGTAGGTGACGAGCAGTACTTC. Filled out from reference TRBV5-6 and TRBJ2-7, the complete variable domain reads DAGVTQSPTHLIKTRGQQVTLRCSPKSGHDTVSWYQQALGQGPQFIFQYYEEEERQRGNFPDRFSGHQFPNYSSELNVNALLLGDSALYLCASSSPFDRVGDEQYFGPGTRLTVT.